The TCR beta chain described here comes from a study of OX40 agonist ivuxolimab in advanced cancers. With respect to the entire study: Ivuxolimab was an agonistic, fully human IgG2 monoclonal antibody directed against OX40 (CD134), a costimulatory receptor. Intravenous ivuxolimab was administered to patients every 2 weeks at six dose levels: 0.01, 0.1, 0.3, 1.5, 3 and 10 mg/kg. Among the roughly 52 dose-escalation patients, some 19 had hepatocellular carcinoma, about 15 melanoma, 9 renal cell carcinoma and 9 head and neck cancer. In the dose-escalation cohort, 75% to 90% of patients were male, and the mean age was 60 years with a range of roughly 23 to 79. Prior anti-PD-1, anti-PD-L1 or anti-CTLA-4 therapy was permitted, and about two fifths of dose-escalation patients had received checkpoint inhibitors. Partial responses were achieved by three dose-escalation patients, of whom one had hepatocellular carcinoma and two had cutaneous melanoma. The point of sequencing TCRbeta in the periphery was to test whether ivuxolimab changed TCR sequence diversity and drove clonal T-cell expansion. The monotherapy dose-escalation portion (N of about 52 patients) of the phase I ivuxolimab trial is reported in the paper. Overall study outcomes, separate from this receptor: Low levels of normalized T-cell clonal expansion were also seen in some nonresponding patients. Clonal expansion of both CD4+ and CD8+ blood T cells was observed from baseline to week 6 at doses 0.1 to 3.0 mg/kg. After ivuxolimab, more expanded clones were found on average in CD8+ T cells than in CD4+ T cells. Partial responders in the 0.1-3.0 mg/kg groups had among the lowest normalized peripheral clonal expansion, especially among CD8+ T cells. The antigen specificity of the peripheral T cells that underwent clonal expansion was not determined.

Patients with autoimmune disease history or receiving systemic immunosuppression were excluded from the trial. In every dose cohort, peripheral blood was drawn for TCR sequencing at baseline, cycle 4 day 1, and cycle 7 day 1. The samples were taken from a phase I, first-in-human, multicenter, open-label dose-escalation trial of ivuxolimab. The trial enrolled adults with locally advanced or metastatic head and neck squamous cell, hepatocellular, melanoma or renal cell carcinoma. Before TCR sequencing, CD4+ and CD8+ T cells were separately sorted from peripheral blood. Comment on this clone: Its recognized antigen is unknown. Per-nucleotide qualities are absent, and no much larger clonotype sits a single base away.

Trimming removed 6 bases from V and 4 bases from J, leaving 14 bases between the germline ends. The germline V gene (reference sequence) specifies MNHNY as CDR1 and SVGAGI as CDR2. The CDR3, from cysteine to phenylalanine, totals 14 residues. The CDR3 DNA has 42 bases and is translated from base 1. For sequencing of the TCRbeta CDR3 region, genomic DNA was extracted from the sorted cells. TCRbeta CDR3 regions were sequenced using the immunoSEQ Assay. TCRdb stores this immuneACCESS table with in-frame sequences only. Part of the clones is absent; in the studies checked, under half of the shortfall reflects unresolved V genes, and no reason is known for the rest. The sample contains some 40,000 clones, 91% of them found a single time. About 30% of the sample comes from the top ten.

The clonotype originates from an adult with an advanced solid tumor such as melanoma, head and neck, liver or kidney cancer. The chain is assembled from TRBV6-6 and TRBJ2-3, with no confidently assigned D gene. Source: CD4+ or CD8+ T cells sorted from blood, taken in a trial of the OX40 agonist ivuxolimab. The CDR3 protein: CASSFIRIADTQYF. The nucleotide sequence is TGTGCCAGCAGCTTCATTCGGATCGCAGATACGCAGTATTTT.